This T cell receptor (beta chain) came from a study of control samples from healthy donors and cancer patients. TCRdb keeps only in-frame clones here, not all; method: immunoSEQ multiplex PCR. The table lists roughly 120,000 clones, 85% to 95% of them singletons. Germline CDR1 and CDR2: GTSNPN and SVGIG (reference sequence). Unmatched junction bases numbered 10, after V lost 4 bases and J lost 9 bases. The CDR3 sequence is 14 residues long. The sequence was collected from a man younger than 40 in good health. Material for sequencing was blood. The chain recombines TRBV30 with TRBJ2-1; TRBD2 matches at 9 bases. The CDR3 spells CAWMAGGPTTEQFF. The CDR3 DNA reads as TGTGCCTGGATGGCGGGGGGGCCAACTACTGAGCAGTTCTTC.